Listed here are 16 T cell receptor beta chains from one sample, sequenced in a study of blood T cell repertoires in COVID-19. Sequencing was performed with immunoSEQ multiplex PCR; in TCRdb, only in-frame clones are kept and a portion is missing. The data hold 130,000 or so clones, with 84% observed a single time. Sequencing was done on a sample of peripheral blood. The receptors derive from a woman aged 55 to 70 with acute or convalescent COVID-19.

The CDR3 sequence is CASSYQGLNEQFF. The CDR3 nucleotides are TGTGCCAGCAGTTACCAGGGGCTCAATGAGCAGTTCTTC. The genes are TRBV6-6 and TRBJ2-1, with D tentatively TRBD1 (6 bases). The CDR3 has 13 residues. CDR1 and CDR2 (germline): MNHNY, SVGAGI (reference sequence). V was shortened by 2 bases and J by 6 bases, with 8 bases between the two germline ends.

The chain combines TRBV13 with TRBJ1-1; D gene ambiguous. Trimming removed 2 bases at V and 7 bases at J, with 11 bases between. Germline V gene lookup returns CDR1 PRHDT and CDR2 FYEKMQ (reference sequence). There are 13 residues in the CDR3. CDR3 bases: TGTGCCAGCAGCTTAATAGGTCGGGGTGAAGCTTTCTTT. It specifies CASSLIGRGEAFF.

This chain links TRBV2 with TRBJ2-7, with D unclear. The CDR3 has 12 residues. V was cut by 2 bases and J by 3 bases, with 5 bases left in between. CDR1 and CDR2 (germline): SNHLY, FYNNEI. The CDR3 bases are TGTGCCAGCAGTGAAATCATCTACGAGCAGTACTTC. Translating gives CASSEIIYEQYF.

V gene TRBV5-1 combines with J gene TRBJ1-5; D is unresolved. Germline assignment: CDR1 SGHRS and CDR2 YFSETQ. The CDR3 runs to 14 residues. Trimming stripped 4 bases from V and 5 bases from J, with 13 bases between. Written as DNA, the CDR3 is TGCGCCAGCAGCCCACACGGCGGCGATCAGCCCCAGCATTTT. Protein product: CASSPHGGDQPQHF.

Here the CDR3 DNA reads TGCGCCAGCAGTCGAGGTGGTGGCTACACCTTC. Its translation is CASSRGGGYTF. The rearrangement links TRBV10-2 to TRBJ1-2, with D unclear. Germline V gene lookup returns CDR1 WSHSY and CDR2 SAAADI. V lost 5 bases and J 7 bases, leaving 8 bases between the germline ends. The CDR3 totals 11 residues.

This clone appeared once. V usage is TRBV19 and J usage is TRBJ1-1; maybe TRBD1 (5 bases). The CDR3 has 13 residues. Deletions cut 7 bases from V and 0 bases from J, with 9 bases between. Germline CDR1 is LNHDA and CDR2 is SQIVND (reference sequence). This CDR3 reads CASKTDMNTEAFF. The CDR3 nucleotides read TGTGCCAGTAAGACGGACATGAACACTGAAGCTTTCTTT.

This clone turned up a few times. The genes are TRBV27 and TRBJ2-5, with D possibly TRBD2 on 5 matching bases. This CDR3 has 14 amino acids. Between the trimmed V and J ends, which lost 8 bases and 5 bases, there was a span of 18 bases. CDR1 and CDR2 from the germline V gene are MNHEY and SMNVEV (reference sequence). The CDR3: CASRRARRVETQYF. DNA for the CDR3: TGTGCCAGCCGGCGGGCCCGTCGTGTGGAGACCCAGTACTTC.

The chain is built from TRBV5-1 and TRBJ1-2; tentatively, D is TRBD1 (5 bases). The CDR3 runs 16 residues. Germline V gene lookup returns CDR1 SGHRS and CDR2 YFSETQ. V was clipped by 2 bases and J by 6 bases, with 20 bases between them. For the CDR3, the DNA is TGCGCCAGCAGCTTATCGGGACTTCCCGCGGAGGATGGCTACACCTTC. This translates into CASSLSGLPAEDGYTF.

The rearrangement uses TRBV24-1 and TRBJ2-2; D possibly corresponds to TRBD1 (6 bases). The CDR3 runs 15 residues. Trimming removed 8 bases at V and 4 bases at J, with 16 bases between. CDR1 and CDR2 (germline): KGHDR, SFDVKD. The CDR3 spells CATTQGHPSTGELFF. Written as DNA, the CDR3 is TGTGCCACCACTCAGGGACACCCATCCACCGGGGAGCTGTTTTTT.

The gene calls are TRBV6-5 and TRBJ2-7, with a tentative D call TRBD2 (6 bases). The germline gives CDR1 MNHEY, CDR2 SVGAGI. The CDR3 is made up of 15 amino acids. The V end lost 9 bases, the J end lost 4 bases, and 22 bases lay between the germline ends. The CDR3 sequence: CASTEGPTSTYEQYV. The CDR3 nucleotides are TGTGCCAGTACGGAGGGTCCAACTTCGACTTACGAGCAGTACGTC.

This chain links TRBV28 with TRBJ1-1; 9 bases match TRBD1. Germline lookup yields CDR1 MDHEN and CDR2 SYDVKM. The V and J ends lost 9 bases and 3 bases, in that order; junction bases with no gene match: 5. CDR3 length equals 13 residues. For the CDR3, the DNA is TGTGCCAGTAGGGGACAGGGAGACACTGAAGCTTTCTTT. Its translation is CASRGQGDTEAFF.

About this clone: Compared with germline, one end of the junction differs, possibly owing to a read error. The DNA of the CDR3 is TGTGCCAGCAGCTTTTCAGGGAACGCTGAAGCTTTCTTT. It specifies CASSFSGNAEAFF. The gene calls are TRBV5-4 and TRBJ1-1; tentatively, D is TRBD1 (5 bases). Per the germline V gene, CDR1 is SGHNT and CDR2 is YYREEE (reference sequence). There are 13 residues in the CDR3.

The chain employs TRBV30 and TRBJ1-6, with D hard to call. The V end lost 5 bases, the J end lost 8 bases, and 13 bases lay between the germline ends. The CDR3 extends over 13 amino acids. Germline V lookup: CDR1 GTSNPN, CDR2 SVGIG (reference sequence). For the CDR3, the DNA is TGTGCCTGGGCCGTCTATAGATATTCACCCCTCCACTTT. Amino acid sequence: CAWAVYRYSPLHF.

V gene TRBV3-1 (or the pseudogene TRBV3-2) combines with J gene TRBJ1-5; perhaps TRBD1 as D (5 bases). V was clipped by 0 bases and J by 5 bases, with 11 bases between them. Germline CDR1 LGHDT, CDR2 YNNKEL (reference sequence). This CDR3 has 15 amino acids. The CDR3 DNA follows: TGTGCCAGCAGCCAAGAGTCCAGGGCGGATCAGCCCCAGCATTTT. Its protein is CASSQESRADQPQHF.

The chain employs TRBV11-2 and TRBJ1-1, with D hard to call. CDR1 SGHAT and CDR2 FQNNGV come from the germline V gene. The germline V and J ends were trimmed by 1 base and 1 base, with 4 bases remaining between them. This CDR3 comprises 13 residues. CDR3 sequence: CASSLVQNTEAFF. The CDR3 nucleotides read TGTGCCAGCAGCTTAGTCCAGAACACTGAAGCTTTCTTT.

V and J are TRBV7-3 and TRBJ1-1; D not certain. Trimming pared 5 bases from V and 8 bases from J, leaving 21 bases between. The CDR3 runs 15 residues. The germline CDR1 and CDR2 sequences are SGHTA and FQGTGA. CDR3 sequence (DNA): TGTGCCAGCAGCAAATTCCGAGATGCTTCGAGGGAAGCTTTCTTT. It encodes CASSKFRDASREAFF.